These 10 T cell receptor beta chains were sequenced from one sample in a study of T cells in Graves' hyperthyroidism and ophthalmopathy. Regions amplified from RNA transcripts were the TCR beta CDR3 regions. Researchers ran a first-round RT-PCR on the TCR CDR3 using the HTBI primer set. MiXCR, run by TCRdb on the multiplex PCR reads, gives a single entry per CDR3 protein. Of hundreds of thousands of distinct CDR3 sequences in the sample, 19% were seen once. The sample was blood. These receptors were taken from a woman under 30 with Graves' hyperthyroidism.

This clonotype occurred many times. The chain joins TRBV28 to TRBJ2-5, with D maybe TRBD1 (5 bases). This CDR3 is built from 15 residues. Germline assignment: CDR1 MDHEN and CDR2 SYDVKM. Trimming shortened V by 7 bases and J by 5 bases, and 20 bases separated the two germline ends. The CDR3 sequence is CASTSPGHPRETQYF. The CDR3 nucleotides read TGTGCCAGCACCTCCCCCGGACACCCCCGCGAGACCCAGTACTTC.

This clonotype was detected only a few times. A read error may account for a junction end that differs from germline. This chain links TRBV28 with TRBJ2-2, with 9 bases fitting TRBD2. Germline CDR1 MDHEN, CDR2 SYDVKM. The CDR3 runs 18 residues. CDR3 sequence: CASSFPPSGGGVTGKLFF. CDR3 DNA sequence: TGTGCCAGCAGTTTTCCCCCCTCGGGCGGGGGGGTCACCGGGAAGCTGTTTTTT. The full variable domain, completed using reference TRBV28 and TRBJ2-2, is DVKVTQSSRYLVKRTGEKVFLECVQDMDHENMFWYRQDPGLGLRLIYFSYDVKMKEKGDIPEGYSVSREKKERFSLILESASTNQTSMYLCASSFPPSGGGVTGKLFFGEGSRLTVL.

The J gene is TRBJ2-5, the V gene TRBV27; D unclear. Germline V gene lookup returns CDR1 MNHEY and CDR2 SMNVEV (reference sequence). The CDR3 has 15 amino acids. Trimming removed 5 bases at V and 1 base at J, with 14 bases between. CDR3 protein: CASSPTPSSQETQYF. For the CDR3, the DNA is TGTGCCAGCAGTCCCACCCCAAGCAGCCAAGAGACCCAGTACTTC.

In regard to this clonotype: It may be a read error: a sequence one base away is much more abundant. This chain links TRBV20-1 with TRBJ1-3; D might be TRBD1 (5 bases). The V end lost 4 bases, the J end lost 4 bases, and 17 bases lay between the germline ends. Looked up from germline, CDR1 is DFQATT and CDR2 is SNEGSKA (reference sequence). The CDR3 runs to 15 residues. The CDR3: CSAIDWGRGGNTIYF. As DNA, the CDR3 is TGCAGTGCTATAGATTGGGGGAGGGGAGGAAACACCATATATTTT.

This clonotype was detected many times. The V call is TRBV11-1, the J call TRBJ2-7, with 7 bases fitting TRBD2. CDR1 and CDR2 from the germline V gene are SGHAT and FQDESV (reference sequence). The V segment lost 5 bases and the J segment 1 base; nucleotides outside the gene matches: 2. The CDR3 has 13 amino acids. The DNA of the CDR3 is TGTGCCAGCAGCCCAGCGGGGTCCTACGAGCAGTACTTC. Protein: CASSPAGSYEQYF.

This clonotype was observed many times. The gene calls are TRBV30 and TRBJ2-7; tentatively, D is TRBD1 (9 bases). Germline-derived CDR1 and CDR2 are GTSNPN and SVGIG (reference sequence). V shed 2 bases and J shed 2 bases, with 19 bases lying between them. The CDR3 is 16 amino acids. The chain's CDR3 is CAWSRGGDRDPYEQYF. The CDR3 region has the DNA TGTGCCTGGAGTCGGGGGGGGGACAGGGATCCCTACGAGCAGTACTTC.

Worth noting for this clonotype: One junction end does not reproduce the germline sequence, and a read error may be involved. V gene TRBV12-3 or TRBV12-4 combines with J gene TRBJ2-5; tentatively, D is TRBD2 (7 bases). The CDR3 sequence is 13 residues long. The CDR3 DNA is TGTGCCAGCAGTTTATGGGAGGGGGAGACCAAGTACTTC. Protein product: CASSLWEGETKYF.

The table lists this clonotype with many counts. The chain recombines TRBV12-3 or TRBV12-4 with TRBJ1-2; 9 bases fit TRBD1. With V trimmed by 9 bases and J by 8 bases, 10 bases remained unmatched. This CDR3 has 13 amino acids. CDR3 bases: TGTGCCAGGTGGTATCGGACAGGGGAGGGCTACACCTTC. The encoded protein is CARWYRTGEGYTF.

This clonotype was detected many times. The chain has TRBV20-1 and TRBJ2-7; TRBD2 aligns across 9 bases. Trimming cost V 0 bases and J 2 bases; bases outside gene matches: 8. There are 16 residues in the CDR3. Germline CDR1 reads DFQATT; CDR2 reads SNEGSKA (reference sequence). CDR3 sequence reads: CSARDFRVAGAYEQYF. CDR3 DNA sequence: TGCAGTGCTAGAGATTTTCGAGTAGCGGGAGCCTACGAGCAGTACTTC.

J is TRBJ1-2 and V is TRBV12-3 or TRBV12-4; D uncertain. The CDR3 has 15 amino acids. V lost 6 bases to trimming and J lost 0 bases, with 14 bases between them. The CDR3 region is CASSWRRRPNYGYTF. The CDR3, as DNA: TGTGCCAGCAGCTGGCGCAGGAGACCTAACTATGGCTACACCTTC.